This T cell receptor beta chain is drawn from a study of early T cells in non-severe SARS-CoV-2 infection. In the study overall: Sequencing targeted bulk RNA from unsorted whole blood, leaving chains unpaired.

Germline CDR1 is MNHEY and CDR2 is SVGAGI. This CDR3 comprises 13 residues. Between the trimmed V and J ends, which lost 5 bases and 4 bases, there was a span of 10 bases. Study-wide results and limits: Private and CD4 specificities were missed by VDJdb matching, skewed to anti-spike CD8.

On this clonotype: Its antigen is currently unknown.

In the library, individual cDNA molecules carried attached unique molecular identifiers. TCRdb recomputed calls from the 5' RACE reads with MiXCR, one row per CDR3 protein. The table has tens of thousands of distinct CDR3 sequences, around 5% seen once. This clonotype was sampled from an adult who was a healthcare worker with PCR-confirmed SARS-CoV-2 infection or an uninfected control (not recorded which). V and J are TRBV6-5 and TRBJ2-3; D possibly corresponds to TRBD2 (5 bases). The source material was whole blood. The CDR3 protein is CASSASPADTQYF. In DNA form, the CDR3 reads TGTGCCAGCAGTGCTAGCCCCGCAGATACGCAGTATTTT.